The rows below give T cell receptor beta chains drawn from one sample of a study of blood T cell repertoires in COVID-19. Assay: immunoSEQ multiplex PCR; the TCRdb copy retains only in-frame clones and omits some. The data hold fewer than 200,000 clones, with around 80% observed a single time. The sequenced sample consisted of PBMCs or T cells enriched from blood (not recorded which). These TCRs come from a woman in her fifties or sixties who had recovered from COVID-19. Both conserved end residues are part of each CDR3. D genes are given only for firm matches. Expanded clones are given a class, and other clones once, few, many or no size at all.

cdr3_nt: TGTGCCAGCAGCTTAGATTCCGTGACTGAAGCTTTCTTT
cdr3_aa: CASSLDSVTEAFF
v_call: TRBV11-2
clone_size: NA
d_call: NA
j_call: TRBJ1-1

cdr3_nt: TGTGCCAGCTCCTGGGGCAGCATGAACACTGAAGCTTTCTTT
cdr3_aa: CASSWGSMNTEAFF
v_call: TRBV19
clone_size: NA
d_call: NA
j_call: TRBJ1-1

cdr3_nt: TGTGCCAGCAGCTTGGGAGCCGGGACAGCCTACGGCTACACCTTC
cdr3_aa: CASSLGAGTAYGYTF
v_call: TRBV5-4
clone_size: NA
d_call: TRBD1
j_call: TRBJ1-2

cdr3_nt: TGTGCCAGTAGTAATGCAGGGGGTTCTGGTGAAAAACTGTTTTTT
cdr3_aa: CASSNAGGSGEKLFF
v_call: TRBV19
clone_size: NA
d_call: TRBD1
j_call: TRBJ1-4

cdr3_nt: TGTGCCAGCAGTTTATTCCCCCAGTACACCGGGGAGCTGTTTTTT
cdr3_aa: CASSLFPQYTGELFF
v_call: TRBV27
clone_size: NA
d_call: NA
j_call: TRBJ2-2

cdr3_nt: TGTGCCAGCAGCTTCGGGACACCGAATCAGCCCCAGCATTTT
cdr3_aa: CASSFGTPNQPQHF
v_call: TRBV5-5
clone_size: NA
d_call: NA
j_call: TRBJ1-5

cdr3_nt: TGTGCCAGCAGCTTCGGGGGAGTAGACTACGAGCAGTACTTC
cdr3_aa: CASSFGGVDYEQYF
v_call: TRBV5-4
clone_size: NA
d_call: NA
j_call: TRBJ2-7

cdr3_nt: TGCGCCAGCAGCAGGCCCGACAGGGGAGACACTGAAGCTTTCTTT
cdr3_aa: CASSRPDRGDTEAFF
v_call: TRBV5-1
clone_size: few
d_call: TRBD1
j_call: TRBJ1-1

cdr3_nt: TGTGCCTGGGGGGGGAGACCGAACACTGAAGCTTTCTTT
cdr3_aa: CAWGGRPNTEAFF
v_call: TRBV30
clone_size: NA
d_call: NA
j_call: TRBJ1-1

cdr3_nt: TGTGCCAGCAGCTCATTCACCAGGGGGCGAGGCTCCTACGAGCAGTACTTC
cdr3_aa: CASSSFTRGRGSYEQYF
v_call: TRBV7-2
clone_size: NA
d_call: TRBD1
j_call: TRBJ2-7

cdr3_nt: TGTGCCAGCAGGGGGACAGGGGACGTTATCTTTGGGTTCTTC
cdr3_aa: CASRGTGDVIFGFF
v_call: TRBV2
clone_size: NA
d_call: TRBD1
j_call: TRBJ2-1

cdr3_nt: TGTGCCAGCAGCCAAGATCCGGGACTGAACTACGAGCAGTACTTC
cdr3_aa: CASSQDPGLNYEQYF
v_call: TRBV14
clone_size: many
d_call: NA
j_call: TRBJ2-7

cdr3_nt: TGTGCCAGCAGTTACCGCTTAGGGACTGCAGATACGCAGTATTTT
cdr3_aa: CASSYRLGTADTQYF
v_call: TRBV6-5
clone_size: few
d_call: NA
j_call: TRBJ2-3

cdr3_nt: TGTGCCAGCAGCACCAGGACAGAAGAGACCCAGTACTTC
cdr3_aa: CASSTRTEETQYF
v_call: TRBV11-3
clone_size: NA
d_call: NA
j_call: TRBJ2-5

cdr3_nt: TGCGCCAGCAGACGGGACAGGGGCACCGGGGAGCTGTTTTTT
cdr3_aa: CASRRDRGTGELFF
v_call: TRBV5-1
clone_size: NA
d_call: TRBD1
j_call: TRBJ2-2

cdr3_nt: TGTGCCAGCAGTCGTCGGACTAGCGCACTGCAAGAGACCCAGTACTTC
cdr3_aa: CASSRRTSALQETQYF
v_call: TRBV28
clone_size: NA
d_call: TRBD2
j_call: TRBJ2-5

cdr3_nt: TGCGCCAGCAGCTCAACTTCGGGGAGCGAGACCCAGTACTTC
cdr3_aa: CASSSTSGSETQYF
v_call: TRBV5-1
clone_size: NA
d_call: NA
j_call: TRBJ2-5

cdr3_nt: TGCAGCGTTAAACGTAATCTAGCGGGAGGGATGAATGAGCAGTTCTTC
cdr3_aa: CSVKRNLAGGMNEQFF
v_call: TRBV29-1
clone_size: NA
d_call: TRBD2
j_call: TRBJ2-1

cdr3_nt: TGTGCCAGCAGCCCGGGACAGGGTTTCGACGAGCAGTACTTC
cdr3_aa: CASSPGQGFDEQYF
v_call: TRBV5-5
clone_size: NA
d_call: TRBD1
j_call: TRBJ2-7

cdr3_nt: TGTGCCAGCGGGACTCGATACTACGAGCAGTACTTC
cdr3_aa: CASGTRYYEQYF
v_call: TRBV28
clone_size: NA
d_call: NA
j_call: TRBJ2-7

cdr3_nt: TGTGCCAGCAGCTTAGACGGGGGTGAGCAGTTCTTC
cdr3_aa: CASSLDGGEQFF
v_call: TRBV7-9
clone_size: NA
d_call: NA
j_call: TRBJ2-1

cdr3_nt: TGTGCCAGCAGCGGACAGCCGAAAGAGACCCAGTACTTC
cdr3_aa: CASSGQPKETQYF
v_call: TRBV28
clone_size: NA
d_call: NA
j_call: TRBJ2-5

cdr3_nt: TGTGCCAGCCAGAGGACAGGGAGCAATCAGCCCCAGCATTTT
cdr3_aa: CASQRTGSNQPQHF
v_call: TRBV5-5
clone_size: once
d_call: TRBD1
j_call: TRBJ1-5

cdr3_nt: TGCGCCAGCAGCTTGGGCCCCACAGGGTCTGGAAACACCATATATTTT
cdr3_aa: CASSLGPTGSGNTIYF
v_call: TRBV5-1
clone_size: NA
d_call: NA
j_call: TRBJ1-3

cdr3_nt: TGTGCCAGCAGCCTCGCAGGGGGCGGAGAGACCCAGTACTTC
cdr3_aa: CASSLAGGGETQYF
v_call: TRBV7-6
clone_size: NA
d_call: TRBD1
j_call: TRBJ2-5

cdr3_nt: TGTGCCAGCAGTTCTTACGGGACACTCAACACTGAAGCTTTCTTT
cdr3_aa: CASSSYGTLNTEAFF
v_call: TRBV2
clone_size: NA
d_call: NA
j_call: TRBJ1-1

cdr3_nt: TGTGCCAGCTCACCACAAGGACAGACCACTGGAAACACCATATATTTT
cdr3_aa: CASSPQGQTTGNTIYF
v_call: TRBV18
clone_size: NA
d_call: NA
j_call: TRBJ1-3

cdr3_nt: TGTGCCAGCAGCAACGACAGGTCCTATAACTATGGCTACACCTTC
cdr3_aa: CASSNDRSYNYGYTF
v_call: TRBV5-6
clone_size: NA
d_call: NA
j_call: TRBJ1-2

cdr3_nt: TGCGCCAGCAGGAGGGGGGACAGGGAAATGAGGTGCGGCTACACCTTC
cdr3_aa: CASRRGDREMRCGYTF
v_call: TRBV10-1
clone_size: NA
d_call: TRBD1
j_call: TRBJ1-2

cdr3_nt: TGTGCCAGCTCACCGGCTAGCGGGGGTCAAGAGACCCAGTACTTC
cdr3_aa: CASSPASGGQETQYF
v_call: TRBV18
clone_size: few
d_call: TRBD2
j_call: TRBJ2-5

cdr3_nt: TGTGCCAGATTAGCGGGAGGGGAATCCCACGAGCAGTACTTC
cdr3_aa: CARLAGGESHEQYF
v_call: TRBV5-6
clone_size: NA
d_call: TRBD2
j_call: TRBJ2-7

cdr3_nt: TGTGCCAGCAGACGGACAGCTATTTATGGCTACACCTTC
cdr3_aa: CASRRTAIYGYTF
v_call: TRBV28
clone_size: NA
d_call: NA
j_call: TRBJ1-2

cdr3_nt: TGTGCCAGCAGCTCGGCGGGTGGTGCTGGAAACACCATATATTTT
cdr3_aa: CASSSAGGAGNTIYF
v_call: TRBV11-2
clone_size: NA
d_call: NA
j_call: TRBJ1-3

cdr3_nt: TGTGCCAGCAGTTTCAGCGGGCTCTGGACCGGGGAGCTGTTTTTT
cdr3_aa: CASSFSGLWTGELFF
v_call: TRBV28
clone_size: NA
d_call: NA
j_call: TRBJ2-2

cdr3_nt: TGTGCCAGCTCACCACCGTTGCAGGGATATGGCTACACCTTC
cdr3_aa: CASSPPLQGYGYTF
v_call: TRBV18
clone_size: NA
d_call: NA
j_call: TRBJ1-2

cdr3_nt: TGTGCCAGCAGCCAAGCATTTGTGCGGCTTAGAAACACAGATACGCAGTATTTT
cdr3_aa: CASSQAFVRLRNTDTQYF
v_call: TRBV3-1/TRBV3-2
clone_size: NA
d_call: NA
j_call: TRBJ2-3

cdr3_nt: TGTGCCAGCAGCCAAGGACCCCTCCAGGGCTCCGACTATGGCTACACCTTC
cdr3_aa: CASSQGPLQGSDYGYTF
v_call: TRBV3-1/TRBV3-2
clone_size: NA
d_call: NA
j_call: TRBJ1-2